Below are 8 T cell receptor beta chains sequenced from a single sample in a study of cytomegalovirus exposure and HLA in healthy donors. PCR primers comprised 60 Vbeta and 13 Jbeta primers. Sequencing used immunoSEQ multiplex PCR; TCRdb keeps in-frame clones, though not all of them. The table records 150,000 to 200,000 clones, about 79% of them present only once. Sequencing used PBMCs. The receptors come from a man aged 50-59 years in good health and CMV-seropositive.

This sequence joins TRBV4-2 and TRBJ2-7; 13 bases line up with TRBD2. This CDR3 region has 15 residues. Germline assignment: CDR1 LGHNA and CDR2 YNFKEQ. J lost 2 bases, V lost 6 bases, and 4 bases had no gene match. CDR3 in amino acids: CASRYTSGGAYEQYF. CDR3 nucleotides: TGTGCCAGCAGATACACTAGCGGGGGGGCCTACGAGCAGTACTTC.

CDR3 region: CASSLQGGNTGELFF. DNA for the CDR3: TGTGCCAGCAGTTTACAGGGGGGGAACACCGGGGAGCTGTTTTTT. The chain uses TRBV2 and TRBJ2-2; 8 bases fit TRBD1. The J segment lost 1 base and the V segment lost 5 bases, leaving 3 bases of the junction unmatched. The germline V gene has CDR1 SNHLY and CDR2 FYNNEI. This CDR3 contains 15 residues.

V gene TRBV19 combines with J gene TRBJ1-2, with D maybe TRBD1 (5 bases). Trimming removed 4 bases at V and 2 bases at J, with 20 bases between. CDR1 is LNHDA, CDR2 SQIVND, per germline (reference sequence). This CDR3 is 17 amino acids long. DNA for the CDR3: TGTGCCAGTAGTAGATCAATCCAGGGTTTAAAGAACTATGGCTACACCTTC. Translation: CASSRSIQGLKNYGYTF.

The gene calls are TRBV29-1 and TRBJ1-2, with D hard to call. The CDR3 covers 15 residues. Per germline, CDR1 SQVTM and CDR2 ANQGSEA. Trimming took off 0 bases at V and 3 bases at J, with 14 bases between the two ends. The CDR3 DNA reads TGCAGCGTTGAAGATACCCGCACAGTATACTATGGCTACACCTTC. Translating gives CSVEDTRTVYYGYTF.

This clone was seen a few times. This chain connects TRBV7-2 to TRBJ2-5, with TRBD1 as a possible D gene (5 bases). This CDR3 is built from 14 residues. Trimming stripped 2 bases from V and 2 bases from J, with 9 bases between. Germline assignment: CDR1 SGHTA and CDR2 FQGNSA. The CDR3, as DNA: TGTGCCAGCAGCTTAAGGGGTCCACAAGAGACCCAGTACTTC. It encodes CASSLRGPQETQYF.

This chain connects TRBV10-3 to TRBJ2-5; TRBD2 agrees at 7 bases. Trimming removed 2 bases from V and 2 bases from J; junction bases left unmatched: 5. Germline lookup yields CDR1 ENHRY and CDR2 SYGVKD. The CDR3 is made up of 15 amino acids. The CDR3 nucleotides read TGTGCCATCAGTGAGAATCTAGCGGCGCAAGAGACCCAGTACTTC. It is translated as CAISENLAAQETQYF.

The chain links TRBV4-1 to TRBJ2-7; 9 bases line up with TRBD1. The V gene's germline CDR1 is MGHRA and CDR2 YSYEKL. J lost 5 bases, V lost 6 bases, and 11 bases had no gene match. The CDR3 contains 15 residues. The CDR3: CASRALGTGSHEQYV. The CDR3 DNA sequence: TGCGCCAGCAGGGCCCTAGGGACAGGGTCCCACGAGCAGTACGTC.

V gene TRBV7-9 combines with J gene TRBJ1-1, with TRBD1 identical over 9 bases. CDR1 SEHNR and CDR2 FQNEAQ come from the germline V gene (reference sequence). The CDR3 loop spans 14 amino acids. V lost 3 bases to trimming and J lost 7 bases; unmatched junction nucleotides: 6. CDR3 amino acids: CASSFRTGENEAFF. The DNA of the CDR3 is TGTGCCAGCAGCTTCCGGACAGGGGAGAATGAAGCTTTCTTT.